This TCR beta chain was recovered during a study of blood T cell repertoires in COVID-19 (dated by TCRdb to 2018 to 2021). Notes on the research overall: Samples covering the acute and convalescent phases of COVID-19 were provided by collaborators in the United States, Italy and Spain. The repertoires were made available in a free public database intended to serve as a resource for research on the immune response to SARS-CoV-2. Deeply sampled blood TCRbeta repertoires from subjects exposed to, actively infected with, or recovered from COVID-19 were included in the dataset. The material from the prospective study consisted of cDNA or gDNA derived from T cells, B-cell-depleted T cells, or PBMCs. The sample metadata nearly always contained a de-identified subject ID, COVID-19 status, age in years and sex. Where available, HLA class I and class II types were taken from metadata supplied by the sample provider and were not determined by assay-based typing. Samples came from the ongoing ImmuneRACE study (first 160 participants) plus 1,254 subjects from 6 global collaborators.

Collaborating institutions collected whole blood in K2EDTA tubes following their own protocols. Collaborator samples were shipped for TCRbeta analysis as frozen whole blood, isolated PBMCs, or DNA extracted from either sample type. Germline trimming: 0 bases from V, 6 bases from J; junction bases outside gene matches: 3. The CDR3 sequence holds 15 residues, the cysteine and phenylalanine included. Only the CDR3 DNA is retained, 45 bases long and in frame from the first base. Via the germline V gene, CDR1 is SGHDT and CDR2 YYEEEE. TCRbeta CDR3 regions were amplified from genomic DNA using the immunoSEQ Assay, a bias-controlled multiplex PCR. Under the source paper's analysis protocol: The number of nucleated cells in each sample was estimated from the amplification of reference gene primers within the assay. To quantify the absolute abundance of each unique TCRbeta CDR3 rearrangement, sequence reads were collapsed and filtered. Productive Simpson clonality was computed per sample as the square root of Simpson's diversity index over productive rearrangements. The table comes from immuneACCESS by way of TCRdb, which keeps in-frame sequences with V and J called. Part of the clones is missing from these tables; in studies checked, under half for an unresolved V gene and the rest for unknown reasons. The DNA gave D and trimming, while V, J and clone size come from that table. For this sample there are around 200,000 clones; around 84% appear just once. About a sixth of the sample is taken by the ten largest.

For this clone: This receptor's antigen is unknown. There are no base qualities to consult, and no much larger clone falls within one base.

The full study reports these points: The amount of clinical and demographic metadata varied by source and participant and was provided uncurated.

Sequencing was done on a sample of peripheral blood. Here the chain combines TRBV5-6 and TRBJ1-6; 7 middle bases align to TRBD1. The receptor was derived from an elderly woman with active or convalescent COVID-19. The base sequence is TGTGCCAGCAGCTTGGCACAGGGGAGTAATTCACCCCTCCACTTT. It specifies CASSLAQGSNSPLHF.